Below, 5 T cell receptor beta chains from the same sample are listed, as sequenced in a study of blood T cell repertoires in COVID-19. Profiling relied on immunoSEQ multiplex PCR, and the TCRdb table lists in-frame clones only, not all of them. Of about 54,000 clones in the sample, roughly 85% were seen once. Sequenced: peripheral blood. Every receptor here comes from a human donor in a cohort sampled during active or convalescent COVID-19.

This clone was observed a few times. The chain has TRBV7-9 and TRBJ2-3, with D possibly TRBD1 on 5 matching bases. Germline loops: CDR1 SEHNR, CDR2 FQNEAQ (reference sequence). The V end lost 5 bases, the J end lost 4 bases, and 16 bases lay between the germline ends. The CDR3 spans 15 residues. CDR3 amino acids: CASSPPTVSADTQYF. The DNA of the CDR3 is TGTGCCAGCAGCCCCCCGACAGTCTCGGCAGATACGCAGTATTTT.

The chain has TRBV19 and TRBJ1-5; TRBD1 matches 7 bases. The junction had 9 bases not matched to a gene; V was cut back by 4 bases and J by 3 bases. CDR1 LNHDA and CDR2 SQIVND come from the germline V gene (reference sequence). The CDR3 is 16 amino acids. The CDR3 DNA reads TGTGCCAGTAGTACTTTCAGGGGGTGGGACAATCAGCCCCAGCATTTT. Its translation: CASSTFRGWDNQPQHF. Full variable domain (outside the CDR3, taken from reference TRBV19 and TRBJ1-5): DGGITQSPKYLFRKEGQNVTLSCEQNLNHDAMYWYRQDPGQGLRLIYYSQIVNDFQKGDIAEGYSVSREKKESFPLTVTSAQKNPTAFYLCASSTFRGWDNQPQHFGDGTRLSIL.

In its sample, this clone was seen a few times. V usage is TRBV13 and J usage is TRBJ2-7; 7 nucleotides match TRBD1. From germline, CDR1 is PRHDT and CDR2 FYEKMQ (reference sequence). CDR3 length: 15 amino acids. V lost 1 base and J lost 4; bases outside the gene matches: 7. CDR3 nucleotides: TGTGCCAGCAGCTTAGAGGGGACAGAGAATTACGAGCAGTACTTC. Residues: CASSLEGTENYEQYF.

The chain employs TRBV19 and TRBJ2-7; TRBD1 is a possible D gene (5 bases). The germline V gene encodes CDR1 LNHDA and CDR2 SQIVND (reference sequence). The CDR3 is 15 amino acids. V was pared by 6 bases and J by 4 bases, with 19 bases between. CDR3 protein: CASRGRGGLDYEQYF. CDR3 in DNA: TGTGCCAGTAGAGGTAGGGGCGGCCTGGATTACGAGCAGTACTTC. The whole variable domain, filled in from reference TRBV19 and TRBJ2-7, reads DGGITQSPKYLFRKEGQNVTLSCEQNLNHDAMYWYRQDPGQGLRLIYYSQIVNDFQKGDIAEGYSVSREKKESFPLTVTSAQKNPTAFYLCASRGRGGLDYEQYFGPGTRLTVT.

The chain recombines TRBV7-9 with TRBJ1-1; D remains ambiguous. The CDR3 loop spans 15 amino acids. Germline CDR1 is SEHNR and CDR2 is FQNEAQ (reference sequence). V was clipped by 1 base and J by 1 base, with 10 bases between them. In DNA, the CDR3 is TGTGCCAGCAGCTTAGTCGGGGTGAGGAACACTGAAGCTTTCTTT. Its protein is CASSLVGVRNTEAFF.